This paragraph covers one T cell receptor (beta chain) sequence. The data were obtained in a study of early T cells in non-severe SARS-CoV-2 infection. About the research overall: The input, bulk RNA from unsorted whole blood, was sequenced, and chains were unpaired.

In germline, CDR1 is LNHNV, CDR2 YYDKDF (reference sequence). Trimming stripped 1 base from V and 3 bases from J, with 5 bases between. The CDR3 runs 13 residues. TCRdb analysed the 5' RACE reads with MiXCR anew, one entry per CDR3 protein. The data show 90,000 to 130,000 distinct CDR3 sequences, with 10% to 15% seen just once and approximately 3.5% held by the top ten. The source is an adult who was a healthcare worker with PCR-confirmed SARS-CoV-2 infection or an uninfected control (not recorded which). Specimen: whole blood, collected at baseline. The chain carries TRBV15 and TRBJ2-3; no clear D. CDR3 coding DNA: TGTGCCACCAGCAGAGTGGGGACAGATACGCAGTATTTT. It codes for CATSRVGTDTQYF.